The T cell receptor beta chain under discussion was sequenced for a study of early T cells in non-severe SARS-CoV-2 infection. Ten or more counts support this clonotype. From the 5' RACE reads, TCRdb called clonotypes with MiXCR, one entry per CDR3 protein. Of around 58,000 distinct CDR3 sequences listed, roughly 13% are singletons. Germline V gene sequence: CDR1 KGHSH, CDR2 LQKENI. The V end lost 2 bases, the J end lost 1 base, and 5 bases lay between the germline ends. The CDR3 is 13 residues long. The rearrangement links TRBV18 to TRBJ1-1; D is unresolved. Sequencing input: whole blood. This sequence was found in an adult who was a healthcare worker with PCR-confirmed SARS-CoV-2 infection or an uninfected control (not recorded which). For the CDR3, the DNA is TGTGCCAGCTCACCAGGCAGGAACACTGAAGCTTTCTTT. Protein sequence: CASSPGRNTEAFF.